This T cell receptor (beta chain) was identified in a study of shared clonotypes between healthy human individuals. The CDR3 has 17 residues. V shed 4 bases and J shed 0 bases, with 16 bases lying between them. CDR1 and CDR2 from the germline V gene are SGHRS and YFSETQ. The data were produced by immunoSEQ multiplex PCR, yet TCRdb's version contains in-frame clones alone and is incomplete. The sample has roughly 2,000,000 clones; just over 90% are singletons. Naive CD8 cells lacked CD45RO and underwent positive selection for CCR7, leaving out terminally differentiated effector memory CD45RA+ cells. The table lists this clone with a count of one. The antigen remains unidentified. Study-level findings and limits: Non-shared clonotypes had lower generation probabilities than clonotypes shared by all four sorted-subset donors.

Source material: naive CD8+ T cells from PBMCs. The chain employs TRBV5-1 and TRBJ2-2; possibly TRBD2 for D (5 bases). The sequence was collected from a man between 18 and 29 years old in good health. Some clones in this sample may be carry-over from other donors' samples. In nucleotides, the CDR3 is TGCGCCAGCAGCCCCAAGCGTCCGGGATCGAACACCGGGGAGCTGTTTTTT. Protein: CASSPKRPGSNTGELFF.